The entry below describes one T cell receptor (beta chain). Sequencing used immunoSEQ multiplex PCR; TCRdb keeps in-frame clones, though not all of them. The sample records tens of thousands of clones, nearly 90% being singletons. The data were taken from a study of T cell responses to AZD1222 COVID-19 vaccine. The germline CDR1 and CDR2 sequences are LGHDT and YNNKEL (reference sequence). The V end was cut by 2 bases, the J end by 0 bases, with 8 bases between. This CDR3 contains 16 residues. This chain joins TRBV3-1 (or the pseudogene TRBV3-2) and TRBJ1-6; D is unclear. The source was peripheral blood, collected on day 0 of MenACWY control vaccination. The receptor was isolated from an adult in good health. The CDR3 coding sequence is TGTGCCAGCAGCCAATTGGTGAGCTCCTATAATTCACCCCTCCACTTT. Its protein is CASSQLVSSYNSPLHF.